The T cell receptor beta chain described here comes from a study of early T cells in non-severe SARS-CoV-2 infection. Overall study results and limits: Matching against VDJdb likely underestimated virus-specific expansions, favoring anti-spike CD8.

The CDR3 totals 15 residues. The germline gives CDR1 SGHRS, CDR2 YFSETQ. V dropped 0 bases and J dropped 1 base, with 10 bases sitting between them. Ten or more counts support this clonotype. Its antigen is undetermined. Attachment of unique molecular identifiers was made to individual cDNA molecules. TCRdb called the 5' RACE reads again in MiXCR, with one record for every CDR3 protein. The repertoire holds 25,000 to 30,000 distinct CDR3 sequences, with less than 6.5% as singletons. Sequenced material: whole blood, taken at baseline. This clonotype was sampled from an adult who was a healthcare worker with PCR-confirmed SARS-CoV-2 infection or an uninfected control (not recorded which). This chain joins TRBV5-1 and TRBJ1-1; D is possibly TRBD1 (6 bases). Here the CDR3 reads CASSLAGVPNTEAFF. The CDR3 nucleotides are TGCGCCAGCAGCTTGGCAGGGGTCCCGAACACTGAAGCTTTCTTT.